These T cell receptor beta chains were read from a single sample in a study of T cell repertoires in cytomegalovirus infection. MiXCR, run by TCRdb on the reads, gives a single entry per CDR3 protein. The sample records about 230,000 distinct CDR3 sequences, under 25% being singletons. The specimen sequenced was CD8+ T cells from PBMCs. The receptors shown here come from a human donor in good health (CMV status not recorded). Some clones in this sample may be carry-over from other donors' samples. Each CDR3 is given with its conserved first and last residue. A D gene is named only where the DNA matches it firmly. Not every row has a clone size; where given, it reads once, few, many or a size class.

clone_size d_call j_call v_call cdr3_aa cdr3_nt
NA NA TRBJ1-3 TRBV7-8 CASSLDRTTDTIYF TGTGCCAGCAGCTTAGATAGGACAACGGACACCATATATTTT
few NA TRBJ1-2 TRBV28 CASSNRDLSGYTF TGTGCCAGCAGTAACAGGGATCTGAGCGGCTACACCTTC
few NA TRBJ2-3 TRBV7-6 CASSPPGGTSPDTQYF TGTGCCAGCAGCCCCCCAGGGGGGACTAGTCCAGATACGCAGTATTTT
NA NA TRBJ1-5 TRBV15 CATTSRNNQPQHF TGTGCCACGACTTCCAGGAACAATCAGCCCCAGCATTTT
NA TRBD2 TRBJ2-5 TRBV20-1 CSGNGGALETQYF TGCAGTGGGAACGGGGGGGCCCTCGAGACCCAGTACTTC
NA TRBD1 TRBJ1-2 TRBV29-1 CSAEGAYGYTF TGCAGCGCCGAGGGGGCTTATGGCTACACCTTC
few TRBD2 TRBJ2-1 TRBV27 CASSFTSGGFTYNEQFF TGTGCCAGCAGTTTTACTAGCGGGGGGTTTACCTACAATGAGCAGTTCTTC
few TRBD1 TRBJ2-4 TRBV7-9 CASSLNDRGAGTGGNIQYF TGTGCCAGCAGCTTAAATGACAGGGGTGCCGGGACCGGCGGAAACATTCAGTACTTC
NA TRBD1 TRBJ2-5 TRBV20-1 CSATLGQGKQETQYF TGCAGTGCCACATTGGGACAGGGGAAACAAGAGACCCAGTACTTC
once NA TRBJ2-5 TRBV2 CASIRGLGEETQYF TGTGCCAGCATCAGAGGACTTGGCGAGGAGACCCAGTACTTC
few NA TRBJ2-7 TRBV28 CASSLSQIHEQYF TGTGCCAGCAGTTTATCTCAGATCCACGAGCAGTACTTC
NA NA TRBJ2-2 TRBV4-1 CASSQDQGTGELFF TGCGCCAGCAGCCAAGATCAAGGAACCGGGGAGCTGTTTTTT
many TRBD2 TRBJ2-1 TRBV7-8 CASSPGTSGGSNEQFF TGTGCCAGCAGCCCGGGGACTAGCGGGGGAAGCAATGAGCAGTTCTTC
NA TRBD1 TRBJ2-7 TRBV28 CASSLVQGVSEQYF TGTGCCAGCAGTTTAGTACAGGGGGTCTCCGAGCAGTACTTC
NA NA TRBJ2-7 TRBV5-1 CASSLSQGVNEQYF TGCGCCAGCAGCTTAAGCCAGGGAGTTAACGAGCAGTACTTC
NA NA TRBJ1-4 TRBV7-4 CASRVDRINEKLFF TGTGCCAGCAGGGTCGACAGGATTAATGAAAAACTGTTTTTT
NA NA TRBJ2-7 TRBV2 CASSELPFSYEQYF TGTGCCAGCAGTGAACTGCCTTTTTCCTACGAGCAGTACTTC
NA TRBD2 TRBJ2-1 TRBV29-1 CSVGHSGGRDEQFF TGCAGCGTGGGGCACAGCGGGGGCCGGGATGAGCAGTTCTTC
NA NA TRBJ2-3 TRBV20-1 CSADGGTSRGTQYF TGCAGTGCCGACGGGGGAACCAGCAGGGGTACGCAGTATTTT
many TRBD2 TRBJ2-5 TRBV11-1 CASSVGLAGETQYF TGTGCCAGCAGCGTCGGACTAGCCGGGGAGACCCAGTACTTC
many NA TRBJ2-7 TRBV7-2 CASSPPPAVTTYEQYF TGTGCCAGCAGCCCTCCACCGGCAGTTACTACCTACGAGCAGTACTTC
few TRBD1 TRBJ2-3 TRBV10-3 CAIKAQGVDYTQYF TGTGCCATCAAGGCACAGGGGGTAGATTATACGCAGTATTTT
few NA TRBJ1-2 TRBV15 CATSRDRGVSYGYTF TGTGCCACCAGCAGAGATCGGGGAGTCAGCTATGGCTACACCTTC
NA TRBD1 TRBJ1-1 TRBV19 CASSWDSFEAFF TGTGCCAGTAGTTGGGACAGTTTTGAAGCTTTCTTT
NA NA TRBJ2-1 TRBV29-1 CSVDEWYNEQFF TGCAGCGTTGACGAGTGGTACAATGAGCAGTTCTTC
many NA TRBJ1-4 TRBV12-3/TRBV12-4 CASTQRGGEDEKLFF TGTGCCAGCACCCAACGGGGGGGAGAGGATGAAAAACTGTTTTTT
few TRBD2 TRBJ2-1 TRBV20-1 CSARERDHFNEQFF TGCAGTGCTAGGGAGCGGGACCATTTCAATGAGCAGTTCTTC
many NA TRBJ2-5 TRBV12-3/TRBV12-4 CASSLRLGETQYF TGTGCCAGCAGTTTACGGTTGGGGGAGACCCAGTACTTC
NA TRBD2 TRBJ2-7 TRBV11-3 CVSPERGRPYEQYF TGTGTCAGCCCGGAGCGGGGGAGACCCTACGAGCAGTACTTC
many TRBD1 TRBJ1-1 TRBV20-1 CSARVITGTVNTEAFF TGCAGTGCTAGAGTTATTACCGGGACAGTGAACACTGAAGCTTTCTTT
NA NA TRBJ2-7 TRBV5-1 CASSFLGGEFYEQYF TGCGCCAGCAGCTTCTTGGGCGGGGAATTCTACGAGCAGTACTTC
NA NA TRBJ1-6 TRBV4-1 CASSQERGRSNSPLHF TGTGCCAGCAGCCAAGAAAGGGGACGATCGAATTCACCCCTCCACTTT
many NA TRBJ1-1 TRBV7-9 CASSSLYTEAFF TGTGCCAGCAGCTCCCTGTACACTGAAGCTTTCTTT
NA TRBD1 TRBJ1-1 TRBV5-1 CASSLAVNRGMNTEAFF TGCGCCAGCAGCTTGGCCGTGAACAGGGGAATGAACACTGAAGCTTTCTTT
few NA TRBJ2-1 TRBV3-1 CASSQGRMGSYNEQFF TGTGCCAGCAGCCAAGGGAGGATGGGGTCCTACAATGAGCAGTTCTTC
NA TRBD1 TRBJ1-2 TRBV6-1 CASSEFGQGLYGYTF TGTGCCAGCAGTGAATTTGGACAGGGGCTCTATGGCTACACCTTC
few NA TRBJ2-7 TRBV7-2 CASSLVWGEDEQYF TGTGCCAGCAGCTTAGTTTGGGGAGAGGACGAGCAGTACTTC
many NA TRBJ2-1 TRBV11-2 CASSPRNVEYDEQFF TGTGCCAGCAGCCCTAGAAACGTGGAATACGATGAGCAGTTCTTC
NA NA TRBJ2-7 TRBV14 CASRRMGTLVQYF TGTGCCAGCAGACGTATGGGGACCTTGGTACAGTACTTC
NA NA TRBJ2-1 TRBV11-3 CASSLGDLKANEQFF TGTGCCAGCAGCTTAGGGGACCTAAAGGCCAATGAGCAGTTCTTC
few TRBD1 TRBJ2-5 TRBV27 CASSQGQDQETQYF TGTGCCAGCAGCCAGGGACAGGACCAAGAGACCCAGTACTTC
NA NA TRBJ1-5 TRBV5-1 CASSLAGGHQPQHF TGCGCCAGCAGCTTGGCCGGGGGACATCAGCCCCAGCATTTT